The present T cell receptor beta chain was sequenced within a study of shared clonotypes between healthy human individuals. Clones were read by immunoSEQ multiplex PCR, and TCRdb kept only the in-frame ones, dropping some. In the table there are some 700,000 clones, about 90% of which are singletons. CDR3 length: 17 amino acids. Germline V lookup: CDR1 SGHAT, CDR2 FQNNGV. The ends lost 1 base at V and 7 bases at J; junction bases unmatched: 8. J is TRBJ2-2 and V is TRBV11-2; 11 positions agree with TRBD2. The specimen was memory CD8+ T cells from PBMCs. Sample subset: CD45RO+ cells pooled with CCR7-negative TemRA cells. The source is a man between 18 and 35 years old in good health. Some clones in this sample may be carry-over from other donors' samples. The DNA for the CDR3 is TGTGCCAGCAGCTTAGGGGCTAGCGGGAGGCAGGTCGGGGAGCTGTTTTTT. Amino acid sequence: CASSLGASGRQVGELFF.